These 17 T cell receptor beta chains originate from one sample sequenced in a study of T cells in lung cancer brain metastases. Clones were read by immunoSEQ multiplex PCR, and TCRdb kept only the in-frame ones, dropping some. Found here are fewer than 5,500 clones, over 75% of them singletons; the top ten hold 5.7%. Source material: tumor tissue from the primary lung tumor. These receptor sequences come from a woman aged 45-60 years with non-small cell lung cancer.

This chain uses TRBV7-3 with TRBJ2-1, with D possibly being TRBD1 or TRBD2 (5 bases each). V lost 1 base and J lost 4, with 17 bases in between. Germline V lookup: CDR1 SGHTA, CDR2 FQGTGA. CDR3 length equals 17 residues. CDR3 DNA: TGTGCCAGCAGCTTAATAGGTGGAGATGGGGGATACAATGAGCAGTTCTTC. Residues: CASSLIGGDGGYNEQFF.

This clone is a singleton in its sample. The chain recombines TRBV9 with TRBJ2-2; D is unclear. Germline CDR1 and CDR2: SGDLS and YYNGEE. CDR3 length: 17 residues. Trimming pared 0 bases from V and 1 base from J, leaving 13 bases between. Here the CDR3 reads CASSVVRTNLNTGELFF. CDR3 nucleotide sequence: TGTGCCAGCAGCGTAGTAAGAACCAACCTGAACACCGGGGAGCTGTTTTTT. Full variable domain (rest looked up from reference TRBV9 and TRBJ2-2): DSGVTQTPKHLITATGQRVTLRCSPRSGDLSVYWYQQSLDQGLQFLIQYYNGEERAKGNILERFSAQQFPDLHSELNLSSLELGDSALYFCASSVVRTNLNTGELFFGEGSRLTVL.

Of note for this clone: The junction and the germline gene differ at one end; a read error may be behind it. This chain uses TRBV19 with TRBJ2-3; 12 bases are shared with TRBD2. This CDR3 is built from 16 residues. CDR1 is LNHDA, CDR2 SQIVND, per germline (reference sequence). Here the CDR3 reads CANSSALAGGSDTQYF. In DNA, the CDR3 is TGTGCCAATAGTAGTGCACTAGCGGGAGGCTCGGATACGCAGTATTTT.

This sequence joins TRBV10-3 and TRBJ1-3, with 7 bases aligning to TRBD1. Germline V gene lookup returns CDR1 ENHRY and CDR2 SYGVKD. This CDR3 contains 14 residues. V shed 6 bases and J 4 bases; nucleotides not matched to a gene: 6. CDR3 sequence reads: CAIRQTGLGNTIYF. DNA for the CDR3: TGTGCCATCAGACAGACAGGGCTCGGAAACACCATATATTTT.

Points on this clone: One end of the junction fails to match germline, which may point to a read error. The CDR3 DNA reads TGTGCCAGCAGTGAGGGCCCCGGCACTGAAGCTTGCTTT. Protein: CASSEGPGTEACF. The chain couples TRBV7-9 to TRBJ1-1; D not resolved. The CDR3 runs 13 residues. In germline, CDR1 is SEHNR, CDR2 FQNEAQ (reference sequence).

The V gene is TRBV5-1, the J gene TRBJ2-5; D gene uncertain. The CDR3 is 14 residues long. The germline V gene encodes CDR1 SGHRS and CDR2 YFSETQ. Trimming pared 5 bases from V and 2 bases from J, leaving 13 bases between. The CDR3 protein is CASRFRNGQETQYF. The CDR3 coding sequence is TGCGCCAGCAGGTTCCGTAACGGACAAGAGACCCAGTACTTC. The complete variable domain, with remaining parts taken from reference TRBV5-1 and TRBJ2-5, reads KAGVTQTPRYLIKTRGQQVTLSCSPISGHRSVSWYQQTPGQGLQFLFEYFSETQRNKGNFPGRFSGRQFSNSRSEMNVSTLELGDSALYLCASRFRNGQETQYFGPGTRLLVL.

The chain combines TRBV4-3 with TRBJ1-6; D uncertain. V was shortened by 0 bases and J by 6 bases, with 9 bases between the two germline ends. The CDR3 is made up of 15 amino acids. The germline V gene has CDR1 LGHNA and CDR2 YSLEER. CDR3: CASSQDARFNSPLHF. In DNA, the CDR3 is TGCGCCAGCAGCCAAGATGCCAGATTTAATTCACCCCTCCACTTT.

The chain carries TRBV7-9 and TRBJ2-3; 11 bases map to TRBD2. J gave up 5 bases and V 5 bases, and 6 bases lay outside the gene matches. This CDR3 spans 15 amino acids. Looked up from germline, CDR1 is SEHNR and CDR2 is FQNEAQ (reference sequence). The DNA for the CDR3 is TGTGCCAGCAGCATGGGACTAGCGGTCGGAGATACGCAGTATTTT. Its translation: CASSMGLAVGDTQYF. The full variable domain, in which reference TRBV7-9 and TRBJ2-3 provide the parts outside the CDR3, is DTGVSQNPRHKITKRGQNVTFRCDPISEHNRLYWYRQTLGQGPEFLTYFQNEAQLEKSRLLSDRFSAERPKGSFSTLEIQRTEQGDSAMYLCASSMGLAVGDTQYFGPGTRLTVL.

The chain has TRBV9 and TRBJ2-2, with D unclear. Trimming cost V 3 bases and J 6 bases, with 9 bases left between them. The CDR3 contains 13 residues. CDR1 is SGDLS, CDR2 YYNGEE, per germline. The DNA of the CDR3 is TGTGCCAGCAGCGCACGAATGGCCGGGGAGCTGTTTTTT. Its protein is CASSARMAGELFF.

J is TRBJ2-1 and V is TRBV7-2; 9 nucleotides match TRBD2. Germline trimming cut 5 bases from V and 2 bases from J; bases unmatched to any gene: 7. Germline V lookup: CDR1 SGHTA, CDR2 FQGNSA. The CDR3 consists of 16 residues. Written as DNA, the CDR3 is TGTGCCAGCAGCACGGGGGGGACTAGCCCCTACAATGAGCAGTTCTTC. Translated: CASSTGGTSPYNEQFF. The full variable domain, its missing parts supplied by reference TRBV7-2 and TRBJ2-1, is GAGVSQSPSNKVTEKGKDVELRCDPISGHTALYWYRQSLGQGLEFLIYFQGNSAPDKSGLPSDRFSAERTGGSVSTLTIQRTQQEDSAVYLCASSTGGTSPYNEQFFGPGTRLTVL.

The CDR3 is CASSPDPGQGTDTQYF. Here the CDR3 DNA reads TGTGCCAGCAGTCCGGATCCGGGACAGGGGACAGATACGCAGTATTTT. The chain couples TRBV27 to TRBJ2-3, with 10 bases lining up with TRBD1. The length of the CDR3 is 16 residues. CDR1 is MNHEY, CDR2 SMNVEV, per germline (reference sequence). V lost 5 bases to trimming and J lost 3 bases; unmatched junction nucleotides: 8.

This clone has just one count. This chain links TRBV4-3 with TRBJ2-7, with 9 bases matching TRBD1. V shed 4 bases, J shed 2 bases, and the junction held 3 bases outside the gene matches. CDR3 length: 14 amino acids. Germline V CDR1 and CDR2: LGHNA, YSLEER. CDR3: CASSPGTGTYEQYF. The CDR3 DNA is TGCGCCAGCAGCCCCGGGACAGGGACCTACGAGCAGTACTTC.

In the case of this clone: An end of the junction differs from the germline gene, which may be a read error. The genes are TRBV6-1 and TRBJ2-3; D remains ambiguous. From germline, CDR1 is MNHNS and CDR2 SASEGT. The CDR3 has 10 residues. The CDR3 loop is CASREDTQYF. The DNA of the CDR3 is TGTGCCAGCAGGGAAGATACACAGTATTTT.

V is TRBV29-1 and J is TRBJ2-1; D unresolved. The germline V gene has CDR1 SQVTM and CDR2 ANQGSEA. V was clipped by 8 bases and J by 7 bases, with 21 bases between them. The CDR3 has 14 residues. In DNA, the CDR3 is TGCAGCTTTCGGGCCCCATCACCGGTAAATGAGCAGTTCTTC. This sequence encodes CSFRAPSPVNEQFF.

The chain combines TRBV9 with TRBJ1-1; D call uncertain. V dropped 4 bases and J dropped 7 bases, with 11 bases sitting between them. Germline V gene sequence: CDR1 SGDLS, CDR2 YYNGEE. This CDR3 has 12 residues. The CDR3 sequence is CASSRGLNEAFF. The CDR3 DNA follows: TGTGCCAGCAGCCGTGGGCTGAATGAAGCTTTCTTT.

There are a few counts of this clone. This chain connects TRBV6-6 to TRBJ1-1; D gene uncertain. CDR3 length equals 11 residues. The germline V gene has CDR1 MNHNY and CDR2 SVGAGI (reference sequence). V lost 5 bases to trimming and J lost 6 bases, with 7 bases between them. CDR3 sequence: CASSRASEAFF. CDR3 coding DNA: TGTGCCAGCAGTCGGGCCTCTGAAGCTTTCTTT.

The J gene is TRBJ1-1, the V gene TRBV5-4, with no clear D. CDR1 and CDR2 (germline): SGHNT, YYREEE (reference sequence). Trimming shortened V by 2 bases and J by 2 bases, and 1 base separated the two germline ends. The CDR3 has 11 residues. In DNA form, the CDR3 reads TGTGCCAGCAGCTTTAACACTGAAGCTTTCTTT. Translation: CASSFNTEAFF. Filled out from reference TRBV5-4 and TRBJ1-1, the complete variable domain reads ETGVTQSPTHLIKTRGQQVTLRCSSQSGHNTVSWYQQALGQGPQFIFQYYREEENGRGNFPPRFSGLQFPNYSSELNVNALELDDSALYLCASSFNTEAFFGQGTRLTVV.